The TCR beta chain under discussion was sequenced for a study of glioma-infiltrating T cells after dendritic cell vaccination. Clones were read by immunoSEQ multiplex PCR, and TCRdb kept only the in-frame ones, dropping some. The sample holds roughly 60,000 clones, around nine tenths seen once. Specified time point: after dendritic cell vaccination, including at tumor progression/relapse. V lost 3 bases, J lost 8 bases, and 13 bases lay in between. The CDR3 is 14 amino acids. From germline, CDR1 is WNHNN and CDR2 SYGVQD (reference sequence). V gene TRBV10-1 combines with J gene TRBJ2-2; tentative D call: TRBD2 (5 bases). Source: blood, taken after dendritic cell vaccination. The TCR comes from a human donor with glioblastoma. The DNA of the CDR3 is TGCGCCAGCAGTGAAGGCCTAGCCACGGGGGAGCTGTTTTTT. Its protein product is CASSEGLATGELFF.